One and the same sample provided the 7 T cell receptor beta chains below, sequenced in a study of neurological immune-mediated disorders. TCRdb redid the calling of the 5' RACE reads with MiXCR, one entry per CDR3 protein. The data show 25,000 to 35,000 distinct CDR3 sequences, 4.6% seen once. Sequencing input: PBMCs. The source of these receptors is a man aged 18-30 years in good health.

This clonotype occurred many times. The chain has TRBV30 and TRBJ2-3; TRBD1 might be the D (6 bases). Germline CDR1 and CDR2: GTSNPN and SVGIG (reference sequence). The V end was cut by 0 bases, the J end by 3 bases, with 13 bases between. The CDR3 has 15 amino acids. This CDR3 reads CAWSVIGGRTDTQYF. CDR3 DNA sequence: TGTGCCTGGAGTGTAATAGGGGGAAGGACAGATACGCAGTATTTT.

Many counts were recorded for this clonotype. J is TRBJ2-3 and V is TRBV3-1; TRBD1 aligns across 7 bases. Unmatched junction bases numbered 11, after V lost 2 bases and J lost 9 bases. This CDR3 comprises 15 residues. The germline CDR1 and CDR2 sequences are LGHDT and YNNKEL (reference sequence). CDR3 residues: CASSQSPGQTNTQYF. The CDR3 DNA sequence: TGTGCCAGCAGCCAAAGTCCGGGACAGACGAACACGCAGTATTTT.

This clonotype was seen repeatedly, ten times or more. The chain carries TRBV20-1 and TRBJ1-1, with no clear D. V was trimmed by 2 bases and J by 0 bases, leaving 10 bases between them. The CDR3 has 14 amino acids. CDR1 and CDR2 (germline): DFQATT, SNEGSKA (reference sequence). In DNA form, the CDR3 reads TGCAGTGCTAGACCTGGCAGTATGAACACTGAAGCTTTCTTT. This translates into CSARPGSMNTEAFF.

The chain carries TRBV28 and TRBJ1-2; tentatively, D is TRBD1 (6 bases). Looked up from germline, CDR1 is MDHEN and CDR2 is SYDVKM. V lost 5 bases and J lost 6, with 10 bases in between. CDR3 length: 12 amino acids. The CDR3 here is CASSLWTDGYTF. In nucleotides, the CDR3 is TGTGCCAGCAGTCTCTGGACAGATGGCTACACCTTC.

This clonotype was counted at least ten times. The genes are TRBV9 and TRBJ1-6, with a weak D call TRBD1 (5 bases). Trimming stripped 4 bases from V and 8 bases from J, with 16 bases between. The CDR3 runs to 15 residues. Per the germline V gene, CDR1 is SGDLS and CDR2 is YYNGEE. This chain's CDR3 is CASSLPGSVDSPLHF. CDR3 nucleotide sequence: TGTGCCAGCAGCCTCCCAGGGTCGGTGGATTCACCCCTCCACTTT.

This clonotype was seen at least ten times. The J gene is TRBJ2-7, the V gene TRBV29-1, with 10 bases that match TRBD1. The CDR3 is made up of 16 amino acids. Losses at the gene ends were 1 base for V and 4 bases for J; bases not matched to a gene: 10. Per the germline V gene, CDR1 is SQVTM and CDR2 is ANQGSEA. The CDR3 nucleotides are TGCAGCGTTGAAGGGCTTATGGGGACAGGGGCATACGAGCAGTACTTC. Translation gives CSVEGLMGTGAYEQYF.

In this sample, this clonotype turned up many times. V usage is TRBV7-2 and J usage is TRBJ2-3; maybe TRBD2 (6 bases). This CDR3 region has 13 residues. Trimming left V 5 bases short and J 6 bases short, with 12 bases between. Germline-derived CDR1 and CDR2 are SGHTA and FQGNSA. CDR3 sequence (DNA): TGTGCCAGCAGCACATATCGGGGGGATACGCAGTATTTT. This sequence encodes CASSTYRGDTQYF.